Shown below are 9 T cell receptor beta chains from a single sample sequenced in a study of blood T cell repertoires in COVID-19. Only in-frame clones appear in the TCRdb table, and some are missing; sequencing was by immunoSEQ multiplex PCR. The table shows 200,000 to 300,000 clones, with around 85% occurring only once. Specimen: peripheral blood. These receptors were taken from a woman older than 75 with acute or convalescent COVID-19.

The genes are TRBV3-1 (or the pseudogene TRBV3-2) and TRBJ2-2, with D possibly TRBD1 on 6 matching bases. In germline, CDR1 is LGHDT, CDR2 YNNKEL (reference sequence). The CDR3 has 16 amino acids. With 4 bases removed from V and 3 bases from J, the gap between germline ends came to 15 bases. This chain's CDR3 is CASSRGTGSDTGELFF. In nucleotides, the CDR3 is TGTGCCAGCAGCCGGGGTACAGGGTCTGACACCGGGGAGCTGTTTTTT.

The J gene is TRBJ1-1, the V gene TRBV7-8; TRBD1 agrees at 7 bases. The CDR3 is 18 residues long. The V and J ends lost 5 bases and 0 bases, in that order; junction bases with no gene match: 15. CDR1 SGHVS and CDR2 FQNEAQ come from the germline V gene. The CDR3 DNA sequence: TGTGCCAGCAGCACACTAAGAGGGGTACAGGGGATGAACACTGAAGCTTTCTTT. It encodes CASSTLRGVQGMNTEAFF.

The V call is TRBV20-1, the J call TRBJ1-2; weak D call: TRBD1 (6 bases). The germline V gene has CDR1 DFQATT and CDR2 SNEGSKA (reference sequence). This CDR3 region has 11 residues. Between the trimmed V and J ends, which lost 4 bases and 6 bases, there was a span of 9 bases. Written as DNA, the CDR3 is TGCAGTGCTACCAGGGGTAATGGCTACACCTTC. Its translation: CSATRGNGYTF.

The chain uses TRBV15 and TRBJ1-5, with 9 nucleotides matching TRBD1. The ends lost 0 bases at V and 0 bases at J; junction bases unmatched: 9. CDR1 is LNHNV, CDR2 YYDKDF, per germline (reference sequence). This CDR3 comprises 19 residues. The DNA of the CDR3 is TGTGCCACCAGCAGAGATCCACAGGGGGCCACGAATAGCAATCAGCCCCAGCATTTT. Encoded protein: CATSRDPQGATNSNQPQHF.

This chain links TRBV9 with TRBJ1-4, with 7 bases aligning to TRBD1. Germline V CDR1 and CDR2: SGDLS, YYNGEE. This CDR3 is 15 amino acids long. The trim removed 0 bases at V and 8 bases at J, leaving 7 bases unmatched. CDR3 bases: TGTGCCAGCAGCGTAGGGGACAGTGGAAGGGAAAAACTGTTTTTT. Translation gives CASSVGDSGREKLFF.

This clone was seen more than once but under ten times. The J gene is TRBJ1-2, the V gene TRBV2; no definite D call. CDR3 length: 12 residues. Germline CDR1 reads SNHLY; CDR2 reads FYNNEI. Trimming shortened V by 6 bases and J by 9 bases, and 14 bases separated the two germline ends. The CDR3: CASRGGGTSYTF. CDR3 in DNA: TGTGCCAGCAGAGGTGGAGGCACGAGCTACACCTTC.

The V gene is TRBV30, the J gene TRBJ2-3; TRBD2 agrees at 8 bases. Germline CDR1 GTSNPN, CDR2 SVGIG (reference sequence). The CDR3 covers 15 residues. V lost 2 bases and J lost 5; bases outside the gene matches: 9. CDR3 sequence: CAWSPLGLAGDTQYF. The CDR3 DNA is TGTGCCTGGAGTCCCCTAGGACTAGCCGGAGATACGCAGTATTTT.

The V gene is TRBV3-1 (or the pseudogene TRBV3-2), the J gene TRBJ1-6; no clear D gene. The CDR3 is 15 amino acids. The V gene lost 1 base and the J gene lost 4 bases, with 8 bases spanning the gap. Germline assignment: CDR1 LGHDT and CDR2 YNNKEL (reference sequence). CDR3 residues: CASSQARGYNSPLHF. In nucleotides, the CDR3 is TGTGCCAGCAGCCAAGCTCGGGGTTATAATTCACCCCTCCACTTT.

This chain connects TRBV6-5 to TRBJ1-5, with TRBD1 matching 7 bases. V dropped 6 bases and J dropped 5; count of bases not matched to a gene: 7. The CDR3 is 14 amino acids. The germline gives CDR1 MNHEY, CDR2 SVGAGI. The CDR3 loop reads CASRRTGADQPQHF. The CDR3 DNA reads TGTGCCAGCAGGCGGACAGGTGCCGATCAGCCCCAGCATTTT.